Here is one T cell receptor beta chain with its context. Its antigen is as yet unknown. These data originate in a study of CD8+CD57+ T cells in acquired aplastic anemia. Study-level findings and limits: Patients had twenty-nine CD8+ CDR3 sequences in common with controls (the shared set).

The CDR3 runs 15 residues. Germline V CDR1 and CDR2: LNHDA, SQIVND (reference sequence). V lost 4 bases to trimming and J lost 0 bases, with 12 bases between them. The TCR beta profiling, which covered VDJ combination and CDR3 sequence, was carried out using genomic DNA as the template. TCRdb fed the reads into MiXCR, producing one record per CDR3 protein. The profile covers 200,000 to 250,000 distinct CDR3 sequences, with 34% appearing a single time and 0.9% to 1.2% taken by the ten largest. The gene calls are TRBV19 and TRBJ1-2; D not certain. The TCR originated in a human donor in good health, serving as a control. Input material: sorted CD4+, CD8+, or CD8+CD57+ T cells (not recorded which) from PBMCs. The CDR3 DNA follows: TGTGCCAGTAGTACCCCAGGAGAAGCTAACTATGGCTACACCTTC. Its translation is CASSTPGEANYGYTF.